Shown below are 21 T cell receptor beta chains from a single sample sequenced in a study of blood T cell repertoires in COVID-19. Libraries were prepared by immunoSEQ multiplex PCR; TCRdb keeps only in-frame clonotypes and omits some of them. The sample includes around 260,000 clones, about 86% of them seen just once. Sequencing was done on a sample of PBMCs or T cells enriched from blood (not recorded which). These receptors came from a man aged 25 to 40 with acute COVID-19.

The genes are TRBV18 and TRBJ2-7, with 9 nucleotides matching TRBD1. The CDR3 loop spans 13 amino acids. CDR1 KGHSH and CDR2 LQKENI come from the germline V gene. V shed 3 bases and J 6 bases; nucleotides not matched to a gene: 3. The CDR3, as DNA: TGTGCCAGCTCACCGGACAGGGGAGTCGAGCAGTACGTC. Protein: CASSPDRGVEQYV.

This clone came up many times. This chain connects TRBV19 to TRBJ1-1; 7 nucleotides line up with TRBD1. Germline V CDR1 and CDR2: LNHDA, SQIVND (reference sequence). The length of the CDR3 is 15 residues. The J segment lost 4 bases and the V segment lost 5 bases, leaving 10 bases of the junction unmatched. CDR3 residues: CASSPEQGTSTEAFF. CDR3 nucleotide sequence: TGTGCCAGTAGTCCCGAACAGGGGACTAGCACTGAAGCTTTCTTT. The full variable domain, completed using reference TRBV19 and TRBJ1-1, is DGGITQSPKYLFRKEGQNVTLSCEQNLNHDAMYWYRQDPGQGLRLIYYSQIVNDFQKGDIAEGYSVSREKKESFPLTVTSAQKNPTAFYLCASSPEQGTSTEAFFGQGTRLTVV.

The gene calls are TRBV19 and TRBJ2-1; 8 bases match TRBD1. Trimming cost V 7 bases and J 0 bases; bases outside gene matches: 11. The CDR3 spans 17 residues. Germline lookup yields CDR1 LNHDA and CDR2 SQIVND (reference sequence). This CDR3 is CASTAGQATTSYNEQFF. CDR3 bases: TGTGCCAGTACCGCGGGACAGGCGACGACCTCCTACAATGAGCAGTTCTTC. Full variable domain (rest looked up from reference TRBV19 and TRBJ2-1): DGGITQSPKYLFRKEGQNVTLSCEQNLNHDAMYWYRQDPGQGLRLIYYSQIVNDFQKGDIAEGYSVSREKKESFPLTVTSAQKNPTAFYLCASTAGQATTSYNEQFFGPGTRLTVL.

The chain combines TRBV5-1 with TRBJ2-1, with TRBD2 as a possible D gene (5 bases). V was clipped by 3 bases and J by 0 bases, with 16 bases between them. CDR3 size: 17 residues. CDR1 and CDR2 from the germline V gene are SGHRS and YFSETQ. The chain's CDR3 is CASSSDGILRSYNEQFF. CDR3 sequence (DNA): TGCGCCAGCAGCTCAGACGGGATCTTACGCTCCTACAATGAGCAGTTCTTC.

This chain uses TRBV19 with TRBJ2-5; maybe TRBD1 (6 bases). V was cut by 5 bases and J by 5 bases, with 9 bases left in between. Germline V gene data show CDR1 as LNHDA and CDR2 as SQIVND (reference sequence). The CDR3 totals 12 residues. CDR3 loop: CASSQGKETQYF. The CDR3 bases are TGTGCCAGTAGTCAGGGGAAGGAGACCCAGTACTTC. Supplemented by reference TRBV19 and TRBJ2-5, the full variable domain reads DGGITQSPKYLFRKEGQNVTLSCEQNLNHDAMYWYRQDPGQGLRLIYYSQIVNDFQKGDIAEGYSVSREKKESFPLTVTSAQKNPTAFYLCASSQGKETQYFGPGTRLLVL.

The rearrangement links TRBV29-1 to TRBJ1-2; tentative D call: TRBD1 (5 bases). Germline CDR1 SQVTM, CDR2 ANQGSEA. The CDR3 is 11 amino acids. The V end was cut by 7 bases, the J end by 8 bases, with 14 bases between. CDR3 sequence: CSAVDTFGYTF. Here the CDR3 DNA reads TGCAGCGCCGTGGACACGTTCGGCTACACCTTC.

The table lists this clone with a count of one. This sequence joins TRBV7-8 and TRBJ2-5; D unclear. CDR3 length: 16 amino acids. Trimming removed 5 bases from V and 2 bases from J, with 18 bases in between. CDR1 is SGHVS, CDR2 FQNEAQ, per germline. Here the CDR3 DNA reads TGTGCCAGCAGCCGAGAGGTGGCTAGACCGCAAGAGACCCAGTACTTC. Its protein is CASSREVARPQETQYF. Using reference TRBV7-8 and TRBJ2-5 for the parts outside the CDR3, the full variable domain is GAGVSQSPRYKVAKRGQDVALRCDPISGHVSLFWYQQALGQGPEFLTYFQNEAQLDKSGLPSDRFFAERPEGSVSTLKIQRTQQEDSAVYLCASSREVARPQETQYFGPGTRLLVL.

The CDR3 nucleotides are TGCGCCAGCAGCTCGCAGGGGGCGCAAATAGATACGCAGTATTTT. Protein product: CASSSQGAQIDTQYF. The chain uses TRBV5-1 and TRBJ2-3, with TRBD1 identical over 8 bases. The CDR3 consists of 15 residues. Trimming at V came to 3 bases and at J to 5 bases, leaving 8 bases not matched to a gene. CDR1 and CDR2 (germline): SGHRS, YFSETQ. Supplemented by reference TRBV5-1 and TRBJ2-3, the full variable domain reads KAGVTQTPRYLIKTRGQQVTLSCSPISGHRSVSWYQQTPGQGLQFLFEYFSETQRNKGNFPGRFSGRQFSNSRSEMNVSTLELGDSALYLCASSSQGAQIDTQYFGPGTRLTVL.

The chain recombines TRBV6-4 with TRBJ2-7; weak D call: TRBD2 (6 bases). Germline V gene sequence: CDR1 MRHNA, CDR2 SNTAGT. V shed 6 bases and J shed 4 bases, with 25 bases lying between them. This CDR3 region has 17 residues. The CDR3 DNA is TGTGCCAGCAGAAGTAGCGGACCCCTCCTCACCCCTTACGAGCAGTACGTC. Protein product: CASRSSGPLLTPYEQYV.

The rearrangement links TRBV11-3 to TRBJ2-3; 9 nucleotides align to TRBD2. Germline V lookup: CDR1 SGHNT, CDR2 YENEEA. V shed 5 bases, J shed 6 bases, and the junction held 12 bases outside the gene matches. The length of the CDR3 is 16 residues. The CDR3 DNA follows: TGTGCCAGCAGCCCGCCTAGTAGCGGGGGCCCCGATACGCAGTATTTT. Amino acids: CASSPPSSGGPDTQYF.

The chain recombines TRBV13 with TRBJ1-1; D is ambiguous. The V end was cut by 2 bases, the J end by 3 bases, with 7 bases between. Germline CDR1 and CDR2: PRHDT and FYEKMQ (reference sequence). This CDR3 has 13 residues. The CDR3 spells CASSLLRDTEAFF. As DNA, the CDR3 is TGTGCCAGCAGCTTACTCCGGGACACTGAAGCTTTCTTT.

This clone was counted a single time. The chain combines TRBV18 with TRBJ1-1, with D hard to call. Trimming cost V 2 bases and J 5 bases, with 9 bases left between them. Germline V lookup: CDR1 KGHSH, CDR2 LQKENI. CDR3 length: 13 amino acids. This CDR3 reads CASSPVRETEAFF. CDR3 coding DNA: TGTGCCAGCTCACCAGTACGGGAAACTGAAGCTTTCTTT.

This sequence joins TRBV19 and TRBJ2-1, with 11 bases identical to TRBD2. V lost 7 bases, J lost 4 bases, and 6 bases stayed unmatched. Germline CDR1 reads LNHDA; CDR2 reads SQIVND (reference sequence). This CDR3 contains 15 residues. The CDR3 spells CASKRSSGGYNEQFF. CDR3 nucleotide sequence: TGTGCCAGTAAGCGGTCTAGCGGGGGGTACAATGAGCAGTTCTTC.

The chain couples TRBV19 to TRBJ1-1, with D possibly matching TRBD1 (5 bases). V gave up 6 bases and J gave up 6 bases, with 17 bases separating them. This CDR3 has 14 amino acids. CDR1 is LNHDA and CDR2 is SQIVND in the germline V gene (reference sequence). The CDR3 coding sequence is TGTGCCAGTAGAGGGAGGCGGGACCGGCCTGAAGCTTTCTTT. Protein sequence: CASRGRRDRPEAFF.

V and J are TRBV12-3 or TRBV12-4 and TRBJ1-5; D call uncertain. This CDR3 has 9 amino acids. V lost 8 bases and J 11 bases, leaving 7 bases between the germline ends. The DNA of the CDR3 is TGTGCCAGCCCAGCGTCCCAGCATTTT. Translated, it gives CASPASQHF.

CDR3 protein: CASSLPPGQGYTEAFF. CDR3 coding DNA: TGCGCCAGCAGCCTACCTCCGGGACAGGGGTACACTGAAGCTTTCTTT. This chain uses TRBV4-1 with TRBJ1-1; 10 bases are shared with TRBD1. Germline trimming cut 4 bases from V and 3 bases from J; bases unmatched to any gene: 8. The CDR3 has 16 amino acids. Germline V gene lookup returns CDR1 MGHRA and CDR2 YSYEKL.

This chain joins TRBV2 and TRBJ1-2, with D unclear. The CDR3 has 11 residues. From germline, CDR1 is SNHLY and CDR2 FYNNEI. V dropped 4 bases and J dropped 7 bases, with 7 bases sitting between them. CDR3 loop: CASSVEGGYTF. DNA of the CDR3: TGTGCCAGCAGTGTGGAGGGTGGCTACACCTTC.

V gene TRBV11-3 combines with J gene TRBJ2-5; tentative D call: TRBD1 (6 bases). The V gene lost 5 bases and the J gene lost 2 bases, with 21 bases spanning the gap. CDR1 is SGHNT and CDR2 is YENEEA in the germline V gene. This CDR3 is built from 17 residues. CDR3 loop: CASSRAGTRSSQETQYF. The CDR3 DNA sequence: TGTGCCAGCAGCCGAGCCGGGACAAGGAGCAGTCAAGAGACCCAGTACTTC. The variable domain in full, completed from reference TRBV11-3 and TRBJ2-5, reads EAGVVQSPRYKIIEKKQPVAFWCNPISGHNTLYWYLQNLGQGPELLIRYENEEAVDDSQLPKDRFSAERLKGVDSTLKIQPAELGDSAVYLCASSRAGTRSSQETQYFGPGTRLLVL.

Concerning this clone itself: Distinct nucleotide sequences in the sample also encode this CDR3. The chain is built from TRBV19 and TRBJ1-1, with D uncertain. Germline loops: CDR1 LNHDA, CDR2 SQIVND (reference sequence). V was shortened by 4 bases and J by 8 bases, with 11 bases between the two germline ends. The CDR3 is 12 residues long. The CDR3: CASSTRTGEAFF. The DNA of the CDR3 is TGTGCCAGTAGTACCAGGACTGGAGAAGCTTTCTTT.

The J gene is TRBJ2-1, the V gene TRBV10-1, with D perhaps TRBD1 (6 bases). Trimming pared 8 bases from V and 1 base from J, leaving 9 bases between. The CDR3 is 13 amino acids. In germline, CDR1 is WNHNN, CDR2 SYGVQD (reference sequence). The CDR3 nucleotides read TGCGCCAGCCGGGACACTTCCTACAATGAGCAGTTCTTC. Encoded protein: CASRDTSYNEQFF.

This clone was counted a single time. The chain has TRBV11-3 and TRBJ1-6; TRBD1 matches at 7 bases. Germline loops: CDR1 SGHNT, CDR2 YENEEA. This CDR3 has 14 amino acids. J gave up 10 bases and V 2 bases, and 5 bases lay outside the gene matches. The DNA for the CDR3 is TGTGCCAGCAGCTTACGGCAGGGGGGATCACCCCTCCACTTT. Its translation: CASSLRQGGSPLHF.